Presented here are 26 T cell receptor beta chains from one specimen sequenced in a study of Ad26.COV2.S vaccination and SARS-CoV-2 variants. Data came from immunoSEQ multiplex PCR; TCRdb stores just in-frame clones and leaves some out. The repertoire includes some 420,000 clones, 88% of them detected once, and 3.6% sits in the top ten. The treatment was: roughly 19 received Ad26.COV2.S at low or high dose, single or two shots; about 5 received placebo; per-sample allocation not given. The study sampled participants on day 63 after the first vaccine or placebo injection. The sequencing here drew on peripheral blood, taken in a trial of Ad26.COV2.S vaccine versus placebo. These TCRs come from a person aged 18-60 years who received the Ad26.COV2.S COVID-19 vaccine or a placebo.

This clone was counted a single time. This CDR3 reads CASSLWLAGGSSYNEQFF. CDR3 nucleotide sequence: TGCGCCAGCAGCTTGTGGCTAGCGGGGGGAAGCTCCTACAATGAGCAGTTCTTC. V and J are TRBV5-1 and TRBJ2-1; 11 nucleotides match TRBD2. The V gene end was trimmed by 1 base and the J gene end by 0 bases; junction bases not matched to a gene: 6. CDR3 length equals 18 residues. Germline loops: CDR1 SGHRS, CDR2 YFSETQ.

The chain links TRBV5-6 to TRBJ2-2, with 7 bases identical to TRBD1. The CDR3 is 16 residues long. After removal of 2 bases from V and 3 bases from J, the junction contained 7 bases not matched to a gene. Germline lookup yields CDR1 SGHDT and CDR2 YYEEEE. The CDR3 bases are TGTGCCAGCAGCTTTCTGGGGACAGAGGACACCGGGGAGCTGTTTTTT. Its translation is CASSFLGTEDTGELFF.

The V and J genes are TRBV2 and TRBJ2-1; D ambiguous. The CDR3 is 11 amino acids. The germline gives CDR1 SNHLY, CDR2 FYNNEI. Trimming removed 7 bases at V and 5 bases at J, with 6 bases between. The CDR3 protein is CASNSNNEQFF. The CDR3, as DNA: TGTGCCAGCAACAGTAACAATGAGCAGTTCTTC.

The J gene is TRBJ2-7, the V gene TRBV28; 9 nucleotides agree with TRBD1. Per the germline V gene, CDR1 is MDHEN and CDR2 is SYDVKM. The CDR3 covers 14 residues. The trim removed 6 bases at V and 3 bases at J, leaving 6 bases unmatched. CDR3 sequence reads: CASSPGTGNYEQYF. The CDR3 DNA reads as TGTGCCAGCAGCCCCGGGACAGGGAACTACGAGCAGTACTTC.

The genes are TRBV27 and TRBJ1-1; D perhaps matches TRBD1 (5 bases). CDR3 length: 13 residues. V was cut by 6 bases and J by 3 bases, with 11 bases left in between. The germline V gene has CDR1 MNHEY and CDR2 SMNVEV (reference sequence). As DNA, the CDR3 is TGTGCCAGCAGAGAACAGGAATACACTGAAGCTTTCTTT. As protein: CASREQEYTEAFF.

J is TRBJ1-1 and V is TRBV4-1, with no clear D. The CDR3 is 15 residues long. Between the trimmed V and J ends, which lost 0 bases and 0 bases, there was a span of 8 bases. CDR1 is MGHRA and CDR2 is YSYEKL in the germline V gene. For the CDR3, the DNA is TGCGCCAGCAGCCAAGATCGAGTGATGAACACTGAAGCTTTCTTT. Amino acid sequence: CASSQDRVMNTEAFF.

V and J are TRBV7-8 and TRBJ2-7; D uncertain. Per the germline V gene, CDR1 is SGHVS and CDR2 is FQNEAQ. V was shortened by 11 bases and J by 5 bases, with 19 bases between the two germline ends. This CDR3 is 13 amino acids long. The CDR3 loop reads CADRRVLNHEQYF. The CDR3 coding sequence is TGTGCCGATAGAAGGGTATTGAACCACGAGCAGTACTTC.

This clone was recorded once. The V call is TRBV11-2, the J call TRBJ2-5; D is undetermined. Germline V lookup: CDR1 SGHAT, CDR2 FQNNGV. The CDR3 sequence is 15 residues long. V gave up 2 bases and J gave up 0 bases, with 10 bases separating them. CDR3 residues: CASSLSTRYQETQYF. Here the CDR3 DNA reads TGTGCCAGCAGCTTATCCACCAGGTACCAAGAGACCCAGTACTTC.

CDR3 coding DNA: TGTGCCAGCAGCTCCAGCGGGGGGCATTCCTACGAGCAGTACTTC. Protein: CASSSSGGHSYEQYF. This chain uses TRBV7-8 with TRBJ2-7; 9 bases align to TRBD2. The V gene's germline CDR1 is SGHVS and CDR2 FQNEAQ. V shed 4 bases and J 1 base; nucleotides not matched to a gene: 5. The CDR3 length is 15 residues.

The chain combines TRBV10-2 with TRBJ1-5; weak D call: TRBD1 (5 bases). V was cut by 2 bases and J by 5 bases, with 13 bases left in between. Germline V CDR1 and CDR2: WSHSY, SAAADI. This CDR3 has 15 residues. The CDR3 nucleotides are TGCGCCAGCAGTGAGCCCAGGGTCGGAGATCAGCCCCAGCATTTT. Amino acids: CASSEPRVGDQPQHF.

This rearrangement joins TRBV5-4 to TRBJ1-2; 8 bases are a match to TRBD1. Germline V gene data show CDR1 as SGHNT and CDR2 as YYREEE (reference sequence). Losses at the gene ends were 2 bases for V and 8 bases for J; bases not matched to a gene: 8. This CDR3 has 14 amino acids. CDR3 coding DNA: TGTGCCAGCAGCTTCGGACAGGGTAGTATGGGCTACACCTTC. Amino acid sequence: CASSFGQGSMGYTF.

CDR3 sequence: CASSSHYGTDTQYF. For the CDR3, the DNA is TGTGCCAGCAGCAGCCACTATGGCACAGATACGCAGTATTTT. The J gene is TRBJ2-3, the V gene TRBV7-9; D remains ambiguous. The CDR3 has 14 residues. The germline V and J ends were trimmed by 5 bases and 1 base, with 10 bases remaining between them. The germline V gene encodes CDR1 SEHNR and CDR2 FQNEAQ (reference sequence).

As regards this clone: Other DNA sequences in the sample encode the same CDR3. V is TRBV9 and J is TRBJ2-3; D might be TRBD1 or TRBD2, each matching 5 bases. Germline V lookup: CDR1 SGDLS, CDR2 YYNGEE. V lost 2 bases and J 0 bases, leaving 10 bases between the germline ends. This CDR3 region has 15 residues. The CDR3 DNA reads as TGTGCCAGCAGCGTCGAGGGGAGAAGCACAGATACGCAGTATTTT. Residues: CASSVEGRSTDTQYF.

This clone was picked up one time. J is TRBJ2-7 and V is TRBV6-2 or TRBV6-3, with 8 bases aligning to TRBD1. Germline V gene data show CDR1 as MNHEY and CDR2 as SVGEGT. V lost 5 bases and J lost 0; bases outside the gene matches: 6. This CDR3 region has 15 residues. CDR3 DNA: TGTGCCAGCAGTCCCTGGACAGGGAGCTCCTACGAGCAGTACTTC. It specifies CASSPWTGSSYEQYF.

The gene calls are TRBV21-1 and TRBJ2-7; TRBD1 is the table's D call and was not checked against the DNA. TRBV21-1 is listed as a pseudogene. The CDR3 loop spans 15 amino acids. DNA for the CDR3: TGTGCCAGCAACAGACAGGGGGCAAGCTCCTACGAGCAGTACTTC. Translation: CASNRQGASSYEQYF.

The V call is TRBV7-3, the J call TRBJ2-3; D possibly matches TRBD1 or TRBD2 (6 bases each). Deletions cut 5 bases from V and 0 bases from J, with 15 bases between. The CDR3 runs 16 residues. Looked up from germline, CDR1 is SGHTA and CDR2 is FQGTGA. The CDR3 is CASSIRGLGSTDTQYF. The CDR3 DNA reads TGTGCCAGCAGCATCCGGGGGCTTGGGAGCACAGATACGCAGTATTTT.

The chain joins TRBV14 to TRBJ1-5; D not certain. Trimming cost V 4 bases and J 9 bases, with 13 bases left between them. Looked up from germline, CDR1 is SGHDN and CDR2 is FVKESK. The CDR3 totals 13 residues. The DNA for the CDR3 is TGTGCCAGCAGCCCTTTATCCCGTAGGCCCCAGCATTTT. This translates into CASSPLSRRPQHF. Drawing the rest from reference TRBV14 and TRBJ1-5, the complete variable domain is EAGVTQFPSHSVIEKGQTVTLRCDPISGHDNLYWYRRVMGKEIKFLLHFVKESKQDESGMPNNRFLAERTGGTYSTLKVQPAELEDSGVYFCASSPLSRRPQHFGDGTRLSIL.

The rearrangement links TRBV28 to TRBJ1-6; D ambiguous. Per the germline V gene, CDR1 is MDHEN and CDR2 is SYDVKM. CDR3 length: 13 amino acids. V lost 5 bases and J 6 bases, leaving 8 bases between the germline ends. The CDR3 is CASSNQVNSPLHF. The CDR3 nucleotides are TGTGCCAGCAGTAATCAGGTTAATTCACCCCTCCACTTT.

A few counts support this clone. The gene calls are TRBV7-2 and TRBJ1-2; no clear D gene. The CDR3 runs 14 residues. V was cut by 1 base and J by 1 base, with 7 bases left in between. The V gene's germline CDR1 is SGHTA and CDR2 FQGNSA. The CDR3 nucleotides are TGTGCCAGCAGCTTAGGGACGGGTAACTATGGCTACACCTTC. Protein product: CASSLGTGNYGYTF.

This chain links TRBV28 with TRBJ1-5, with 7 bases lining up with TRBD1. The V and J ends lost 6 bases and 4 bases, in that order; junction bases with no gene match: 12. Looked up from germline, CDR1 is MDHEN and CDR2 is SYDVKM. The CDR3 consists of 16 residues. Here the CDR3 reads CASRPRGEGANQPQHF. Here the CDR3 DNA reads TGTGCCAGCAGACCCCGAGGGGAGGGGGCGAATCAGCCCCAGCATTTT.

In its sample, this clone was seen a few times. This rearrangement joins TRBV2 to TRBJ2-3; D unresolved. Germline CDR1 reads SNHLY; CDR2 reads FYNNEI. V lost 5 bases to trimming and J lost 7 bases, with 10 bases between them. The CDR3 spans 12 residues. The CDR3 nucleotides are TGTGCCAGCAGTAGGACCTACAATACGCAGTATTTT. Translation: CASSRTYNTQYF.

The CDR3 loop is CASSFGTGGREQYF. The CDR3 DNA sequence: TGTGCCAGCAGCTTCGGGACAGGGGGCAGGGAGCAGTACTTC. The rearrangement links TRBV7-2 to TRBJ2-7; 12 bases map to TRBD1. CDR1 and CDR2 from the germline V gene are SGHTA and FQGNSA. CDR3 length equals 14 residues. The V and J ends lost 3 bases and 7 bases, in that order; junction bases with no gene match: 4.

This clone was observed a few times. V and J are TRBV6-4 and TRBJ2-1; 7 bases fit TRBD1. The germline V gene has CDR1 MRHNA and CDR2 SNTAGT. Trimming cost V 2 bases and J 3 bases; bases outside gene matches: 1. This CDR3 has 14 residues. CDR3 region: CASSDGTDYNEQFF. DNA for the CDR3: TGTGCCAGCAGTGACGGGACAGACTACAATGAGCAGTTCTTC.

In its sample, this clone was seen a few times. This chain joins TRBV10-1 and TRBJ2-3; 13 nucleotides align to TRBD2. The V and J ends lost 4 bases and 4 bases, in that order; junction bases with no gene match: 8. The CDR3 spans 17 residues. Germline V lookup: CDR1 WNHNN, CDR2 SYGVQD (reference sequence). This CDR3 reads CASSAHQLAGGPDTQYF. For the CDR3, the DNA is TGCGCCAGCAGTGCTCACCAACTAGCGGGGGGGCCAGATACGCAGTATTTT.

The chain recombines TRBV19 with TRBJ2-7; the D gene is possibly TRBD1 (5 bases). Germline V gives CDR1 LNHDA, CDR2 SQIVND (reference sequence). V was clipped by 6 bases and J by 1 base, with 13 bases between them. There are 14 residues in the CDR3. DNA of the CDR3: TGTGCCAGTAGGCTCAGGGAAACTTCCTACGAGCAGTACTTC. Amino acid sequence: CASRLRETSYEQYF.

The CDR3 sequence is CASSLTYRPGRVENEQFF. CDR3 coding DNA: TGTGCCAGCAGCTTAACCTACCGCCCGGGGAGGGTAGAAAATGAGCAGTTCTTC. This chain uses TRBV7-2 with TRBJ2-1, with TRBD2 matching 7 bases. The CDR3 spans 18 residues. Germline CDR1 and CDR2: SGHTA and FQGNSA. With V trimmed by 2 bases and J by 7 bases, 17 bases remained unmatched.